The T cell receptor beta chain described here comes from a study of blood T cell repertoires in COVID-19. Original handling: Using reference gene primer amplification, nucleated cell counts were estimated. Sequencing was performed with immunoSEQ multiplex PCR; in TCRdb, only in-frame clones are kept and a portion is missing. Clonal size and the V and J genes are those of that table, whereas D and trimming came from the DNA. Of 150,000 or so clones detected, more than 65% appear once; the ten largest clones hold 15% to 20%. Germline V gives CDR1 SGHNT, CDR2 YYREEE (reference sequence). The CDR3 runs 18 residues. V gave up 4 bases and J gave up 2 bases; unmatched junction bases: 8. Adults between roughly 18 and 95 years of age took part from 24 US areas. Donors were grouped by their self-reported clinical history.

This chain uses TRBV5-4 with TRBJ2-3; TRBD2 agrees at 15 bases. Sequenced material: PBMCs or T cells enriched from blood (not recorded which). This clonotype was obtained from a man between 60 and 75 years old who had recovered from COVID-19. The CDR3 nucleotides are TGTGCCAGCAGCCAGGGACTAGCGGGGGGATTATCCACAGATACGCAGTATTTT. Translating it yields CASSQGLAGGLSTDTQYF.